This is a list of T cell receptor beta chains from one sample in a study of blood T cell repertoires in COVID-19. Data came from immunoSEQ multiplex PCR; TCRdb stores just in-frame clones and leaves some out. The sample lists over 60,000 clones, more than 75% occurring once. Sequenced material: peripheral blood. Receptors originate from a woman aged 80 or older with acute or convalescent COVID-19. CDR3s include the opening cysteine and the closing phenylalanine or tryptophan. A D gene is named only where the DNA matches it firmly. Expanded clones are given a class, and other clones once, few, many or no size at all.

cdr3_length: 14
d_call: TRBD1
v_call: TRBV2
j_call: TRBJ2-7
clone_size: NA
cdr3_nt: TGTGCCAGCAGTGAGGGTGGACAGGGAATTCGTCGGTACTTC
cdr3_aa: CASSEGGQGIRRYF

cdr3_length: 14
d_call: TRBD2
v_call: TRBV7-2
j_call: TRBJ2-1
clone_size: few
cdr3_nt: TGTGCCAGCAGCTTACAAGCGGGAGCCAATGAGCAGTTCTTC
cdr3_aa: CASSLQAGANEQFF

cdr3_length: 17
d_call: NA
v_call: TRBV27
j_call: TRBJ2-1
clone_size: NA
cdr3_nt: TGTGCCAGCAGTTTCGATCCGGGTGGGACTTCGAACAATGAGCAGTTCTTC
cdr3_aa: CASSFDPGGTSNNEQFF

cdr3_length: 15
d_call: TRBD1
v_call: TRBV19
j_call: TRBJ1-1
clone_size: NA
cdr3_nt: TGTGCCAGTAGCAAATTACAGGGGGCTCTGGCTGAAGCTTTCTTT
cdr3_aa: CASSKLQGALAEAFF

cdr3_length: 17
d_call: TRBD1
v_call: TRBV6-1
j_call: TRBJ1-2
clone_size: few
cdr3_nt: TGTGCCAGCAGTGGCCGACAGGGGGCTTTAAGGAACTATGGCTACACCTTC
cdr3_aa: CASSGRQGALRNYGYTF

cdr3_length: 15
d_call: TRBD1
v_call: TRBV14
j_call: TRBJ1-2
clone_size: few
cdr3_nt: TGTGCCAGCAGCGCAAGACAGGGGGCCTCGCGTGGCTACACCTTC
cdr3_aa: CASSARQGASRGYTF

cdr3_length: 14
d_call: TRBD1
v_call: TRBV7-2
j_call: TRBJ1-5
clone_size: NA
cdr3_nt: TGTGCCAGCAGCCCGTGGACAGGGCCCCAGCCCCAGCATTTT
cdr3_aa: CASSPWTGPQPQHF

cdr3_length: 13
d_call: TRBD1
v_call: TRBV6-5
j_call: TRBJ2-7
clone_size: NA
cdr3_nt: TGTGCCAGCAGCCGACAGGGGCCCTACGAGCAGTACTTC
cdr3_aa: CASSRQGPYEQYF

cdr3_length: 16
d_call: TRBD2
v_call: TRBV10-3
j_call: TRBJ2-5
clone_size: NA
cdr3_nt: TGTGCCATCAGTGAGCCGGGACTAGCGGGATGGGAGACCCAGTACTTC
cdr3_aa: CAISEPGLAGWETQYF

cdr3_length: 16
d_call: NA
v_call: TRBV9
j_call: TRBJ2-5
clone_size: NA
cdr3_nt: TGTGCCAGCAGCGCCCATGTAGCGGACCGGGGAGAGACCCAGTACTTC
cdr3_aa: CASSAHVADRGETQYF

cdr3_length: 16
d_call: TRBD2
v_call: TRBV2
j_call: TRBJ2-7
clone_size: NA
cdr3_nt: TGTGCCAGCAGTGAAAGGGGACTAGCGGGAACCTACGAGCAGTACTTC
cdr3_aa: CASSERGLAGTYEQYF

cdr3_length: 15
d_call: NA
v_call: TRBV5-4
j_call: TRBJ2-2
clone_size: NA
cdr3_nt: TGTGCCAGCAGCTTGTCAGGGGTTGGCACCGGGGAGCTGTTTTTT
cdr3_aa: CASSLSGVGTGELFF

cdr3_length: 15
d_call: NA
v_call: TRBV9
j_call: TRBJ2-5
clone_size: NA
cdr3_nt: TGTGCCAGCAGCGTAGCGGGCAGCGGAGAAGAGACCCAGTACTTC
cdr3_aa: CASSVAGSGEETQYF

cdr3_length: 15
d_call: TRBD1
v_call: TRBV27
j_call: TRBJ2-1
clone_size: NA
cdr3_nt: TGTGCCAGCAGCCGAGGACAGGGGTCAGGCAATGAGCAGTTCTTC
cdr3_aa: CASSRGQGSGNEQFF

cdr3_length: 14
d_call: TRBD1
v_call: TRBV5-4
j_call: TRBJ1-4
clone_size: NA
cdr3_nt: TGTGCCAGCAGCCCGACAGGGTTTAATGAAAAACTGTTTTTT
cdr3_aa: CASSPTGFNEKLFF

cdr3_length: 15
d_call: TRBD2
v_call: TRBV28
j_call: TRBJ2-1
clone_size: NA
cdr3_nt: TGTGCCAGCAGTTTATACCTAGCGGGCTACAATGAGCAGTTCTTC
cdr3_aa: CASSLYLAGYNEQFF

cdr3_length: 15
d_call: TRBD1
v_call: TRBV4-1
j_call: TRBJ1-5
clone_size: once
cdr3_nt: TGCGCCAGCAGCCAACCTAGGACAGGGAATCAGCCCCAGCATTTT
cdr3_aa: CASSQPRTGNQPQHF

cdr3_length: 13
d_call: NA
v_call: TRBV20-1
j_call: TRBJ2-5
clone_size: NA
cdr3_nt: TGCAGTGCTAGTACAGGGCGTCAAGAGACCCAGTACTTC
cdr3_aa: CSASTGRQETQYF

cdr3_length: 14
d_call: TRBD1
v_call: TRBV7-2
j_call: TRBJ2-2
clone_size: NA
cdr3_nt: TGTGCCAGCAGCCCTGGGACAGGGTGGGGGGAGCTGTTTTTT
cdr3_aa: CASSPGTGWGELFF

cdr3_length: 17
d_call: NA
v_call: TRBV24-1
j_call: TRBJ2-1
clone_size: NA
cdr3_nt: TGTGCCACCAGTGATTTAGGCTACCCGGAGGAGGTAGATGAGCAGTTCTTC
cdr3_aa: CATSDLGYPEEVDEQFF

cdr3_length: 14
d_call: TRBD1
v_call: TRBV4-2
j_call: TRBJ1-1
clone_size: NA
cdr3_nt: TGTGCCAGCAGCAGGGACAGGGGGGCAACTGAAGCTTTCTTT
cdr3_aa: CASSRDRGATEAFF

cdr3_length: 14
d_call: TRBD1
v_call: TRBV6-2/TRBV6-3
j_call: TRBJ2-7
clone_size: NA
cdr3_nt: TGTGCCAGCAGTTTGACAGGGTTCGCCTACGAGCAGTACTTC
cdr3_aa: CASSLTGFAYEQYF

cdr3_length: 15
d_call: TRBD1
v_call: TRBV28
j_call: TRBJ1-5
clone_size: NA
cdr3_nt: TGTGCCAGCAGATCCGGGACAGGCCCCAATCAGCCCCAGCATTTT
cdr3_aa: CASRSGTGPNQPQHF

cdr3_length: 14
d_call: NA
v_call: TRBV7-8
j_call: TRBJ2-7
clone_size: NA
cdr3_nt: TGTGCCAGCACCGGACTGGCTAGCGATCACGAGCAGTACTTC
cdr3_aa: CASTGLASDHEQYF

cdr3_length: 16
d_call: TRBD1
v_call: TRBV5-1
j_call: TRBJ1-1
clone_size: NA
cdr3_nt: TGCGCCAGCAGCATACGGGGACAGGCCATGAACACTGAAGCTTTCTTT
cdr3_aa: CASSIRGQAMNTEAFF

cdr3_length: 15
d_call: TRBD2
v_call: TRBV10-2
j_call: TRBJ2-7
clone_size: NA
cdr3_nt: TGCGCCAGCAGTGATTTCTTAGCGGGTTCCTACGAGCAGTACTTC
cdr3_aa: CASSDFLAGSYEQYF

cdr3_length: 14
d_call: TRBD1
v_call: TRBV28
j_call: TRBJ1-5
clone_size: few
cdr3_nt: TGTGCCACCCAACAGGGGAGCGTGAGCCAGCCCCAGCATTTT
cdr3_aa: CATQQGSVSQPQHF

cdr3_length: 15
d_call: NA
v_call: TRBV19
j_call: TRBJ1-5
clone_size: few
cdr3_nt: TGTGCCAGCAGGACAAGGGGGATCCCTAATCAGCCCCAGCATTTT
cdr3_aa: CASRTRGIPNQPQHF

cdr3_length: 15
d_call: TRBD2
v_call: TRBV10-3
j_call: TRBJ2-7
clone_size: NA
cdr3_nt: TGTGCCATCAGTCGACTAGCGGGAGGGCCTCGAGAGCAGTACTTC
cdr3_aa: CAISRLAGGPREQYF

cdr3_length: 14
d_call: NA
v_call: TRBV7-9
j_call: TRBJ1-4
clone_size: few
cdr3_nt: TGTGCCAGCAGCTTAGAACTCACCTGGGAAAAACTGTTTTTT
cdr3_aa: CASSLELTWEKLFF

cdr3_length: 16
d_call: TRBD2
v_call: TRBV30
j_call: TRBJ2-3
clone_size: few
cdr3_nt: TGTGCCTGGAGTGGTGGACGGGGGGGCTACGCAGATACGCAGTATTTT
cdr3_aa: CAWSGGRGGYADTQYF

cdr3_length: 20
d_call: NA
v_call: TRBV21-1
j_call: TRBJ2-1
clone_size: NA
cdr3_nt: TGTGCCAGCAGCAAAAAAGATAAGGGGACTAGCGGGAGGGCCGTAAATGAGCAGTTCTTC
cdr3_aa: CASSKKDKGTSGRAVNEQFF

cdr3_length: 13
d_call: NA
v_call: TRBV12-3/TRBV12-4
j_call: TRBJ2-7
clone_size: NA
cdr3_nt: TGTGCCAGCAGCCGCCAAGGGGGCTACGAGCAGTACTTC
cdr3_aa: CASSRQGGYEQYF

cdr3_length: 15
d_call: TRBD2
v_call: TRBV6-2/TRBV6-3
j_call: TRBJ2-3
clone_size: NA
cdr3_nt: TGTGCCAGCAGCCGGGGACTAGCGGGAGTAGATACGCAGTATTTT
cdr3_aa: CASSRGLAGVDTQYF

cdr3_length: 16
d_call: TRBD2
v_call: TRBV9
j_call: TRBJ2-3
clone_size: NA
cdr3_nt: TGTGCCAGCAGCCCATATAGCGGGTCAAGTACAGATACGCAGTATTTT
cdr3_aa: CASSPYSGSSTDTQYF

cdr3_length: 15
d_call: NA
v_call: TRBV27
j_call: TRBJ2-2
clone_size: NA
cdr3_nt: TGTGCCAGCAGAGTTCCAGGGGGGTGGGCCGGGGAGCTGTTTTTT
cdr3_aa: CASRVPGGWAGELFF

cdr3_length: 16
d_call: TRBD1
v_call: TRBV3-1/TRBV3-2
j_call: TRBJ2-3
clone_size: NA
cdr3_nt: TGTGCCAGCAGCCAAGAGGGCAGGGGGTCAACAGATACGCAGTATTTT
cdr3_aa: CASSQEGRGSTDTQYF

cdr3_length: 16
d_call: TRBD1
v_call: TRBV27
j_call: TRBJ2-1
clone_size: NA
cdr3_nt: TGTGCCAGCAGTTCATACAGGGGCACGGCAGGTGGAGAGCAGTTCTTC
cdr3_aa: CASSSYRGTAGGEQFF

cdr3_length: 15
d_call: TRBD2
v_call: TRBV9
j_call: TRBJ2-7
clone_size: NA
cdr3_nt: TGTGCCAGCAGCGTAGGTAGCGGGAAGGCCTACGAGCAGTACTTC
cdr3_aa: CASSVGSGKAYEQYF

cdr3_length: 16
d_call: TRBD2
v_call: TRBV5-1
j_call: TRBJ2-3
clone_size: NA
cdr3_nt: TGCGCCAGCAGCTTGCAAGCGGGAGGGGGCACAGATACGCAGTATTTT
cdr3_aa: CASSLQAGGGTDTQYF

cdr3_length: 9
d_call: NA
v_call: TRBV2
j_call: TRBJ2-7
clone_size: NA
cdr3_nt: TGTGCCAGCACCCCGGAGCAGTACTTC
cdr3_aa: CASTPEQYF

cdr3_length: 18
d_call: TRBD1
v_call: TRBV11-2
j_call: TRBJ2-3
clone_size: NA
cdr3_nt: TGTGCCAGCAGCTTACGAAGGGGGACAGGGATTAGGGCAGATACGCAGTATTTT
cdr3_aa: CASSLRRGTGIRADTQYF

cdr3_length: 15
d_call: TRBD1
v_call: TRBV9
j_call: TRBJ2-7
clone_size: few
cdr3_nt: TGTGCCAGCAGCCCCGGTGGGGACAGCACCTACGAGCAGTACTTC
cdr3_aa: CASSPGGDSTYEQYF

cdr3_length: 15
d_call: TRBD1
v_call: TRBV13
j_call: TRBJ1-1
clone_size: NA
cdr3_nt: TGTGCCAGCAGCTCCACCGAAGACAGGGCCACTGAAGCTTTCTTT
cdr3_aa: CASSSTEDRATEAFF

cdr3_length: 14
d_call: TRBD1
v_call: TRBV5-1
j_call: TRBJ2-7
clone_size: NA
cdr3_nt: TGCGCCAGCAGTAGGGACAGCTTCTCCTACGAGCAGTACTTC
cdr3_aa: CASSRDSFSYEQYF

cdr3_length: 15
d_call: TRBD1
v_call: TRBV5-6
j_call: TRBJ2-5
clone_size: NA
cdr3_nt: TGTGCCAGCAGCTCGGGGACAGGGGGAAAATTGACCCAGTACTTC
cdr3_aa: CASSSGTGGKLTQYF

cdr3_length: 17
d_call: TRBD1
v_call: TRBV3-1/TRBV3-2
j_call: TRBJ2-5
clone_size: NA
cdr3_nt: TGTGCCAGCAGCCAAGATTGGTGGGACAGGGGGTCGGAGACCCAGTACTTC
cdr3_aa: CASSQDWWDRGSETQYF

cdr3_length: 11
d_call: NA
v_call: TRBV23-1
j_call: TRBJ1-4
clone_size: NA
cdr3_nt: TGCGCCAGAAACAGGGAGGAAAAACTGTTTTTT
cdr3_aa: CARNREEKLFF

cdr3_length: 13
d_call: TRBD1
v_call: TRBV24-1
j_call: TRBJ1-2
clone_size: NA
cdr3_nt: TGTGCCACCAGTGACACAGACAGGGCCGGCTACACCTTC
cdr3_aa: CATSDTDRAGYTF

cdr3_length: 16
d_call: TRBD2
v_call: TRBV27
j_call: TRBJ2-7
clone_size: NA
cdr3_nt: TGTGCCAGCAAAGGGGGACAGACTAGCGGGAGCTACGAGCAGTACTTC
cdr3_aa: CASKGGQTSGSYEQYF

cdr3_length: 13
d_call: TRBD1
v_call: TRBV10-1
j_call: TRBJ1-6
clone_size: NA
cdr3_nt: TGCGCCAGCAGTGAAATAGCACAGGGGAACCTCCACTTT
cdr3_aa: CASSEIAQGNLHF

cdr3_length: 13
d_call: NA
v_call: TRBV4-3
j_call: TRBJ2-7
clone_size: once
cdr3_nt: TGCGCCAGCAGCCAAGTAGGGTCGGGAGAGCAGTACTTC
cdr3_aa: CASSQVGSGEQYF

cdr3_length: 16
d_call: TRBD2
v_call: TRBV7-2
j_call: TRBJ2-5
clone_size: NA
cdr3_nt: TGTGCCAGCAGCTTCCCGGGACTAGCGGGGCAAGAGACCCAGTACTTC
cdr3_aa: CASSFPGLAGQETQYF

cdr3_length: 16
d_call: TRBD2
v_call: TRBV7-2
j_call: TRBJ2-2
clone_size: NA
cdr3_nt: TGTGCCAGCAGCTTCTCTACTAGCGGGAGGGCCGGGGAGCTGTTTTTT
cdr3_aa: CASSFSTSGRAGELFF

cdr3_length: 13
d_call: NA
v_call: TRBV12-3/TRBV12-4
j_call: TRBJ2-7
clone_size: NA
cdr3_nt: TGTGCCAGCAGTTTTAGGCCAGGAGGCGAGCAGTACTTC
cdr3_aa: CASSFRPGGEQYF

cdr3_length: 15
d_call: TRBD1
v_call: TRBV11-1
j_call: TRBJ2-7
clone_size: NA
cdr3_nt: TGTGCCAGCAGCCGAGGACAGGGGGGCATCTACGAGCAGTACTTC
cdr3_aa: CASSRGQGGIYEQYF

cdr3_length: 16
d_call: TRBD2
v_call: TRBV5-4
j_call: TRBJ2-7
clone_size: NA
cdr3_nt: TGTGCCAGCAGCCCCGGGGGTAGCGGGAGGTTCTACGAGCAGTACTTC
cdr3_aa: CASSPGGSGRFYEQYF

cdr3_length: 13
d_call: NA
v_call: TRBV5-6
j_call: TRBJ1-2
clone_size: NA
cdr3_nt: TGTGCCAGCAGCTTGGACACTAACTATGGCTACACCTTC
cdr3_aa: CASSLDTNYGYTF

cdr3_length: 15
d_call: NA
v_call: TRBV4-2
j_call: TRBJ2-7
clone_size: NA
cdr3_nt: TGTGCCAGCAGCCAAGATTGGACTTACAACTACGAGCAGTACTTC
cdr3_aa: CASSQDWTYNYEQYF

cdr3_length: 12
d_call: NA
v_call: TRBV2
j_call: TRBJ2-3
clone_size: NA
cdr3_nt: TGTGCCAGCAGTGGTAGAGGGGATACGCAGTATTTT
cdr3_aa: CASSGRGDTQYF